The text below deals with one T cell receptor (beta chain). Axillary draining lymph nodes of breast cancer patients supplied the node samples. V lost 1 base and J lost 6, with 10 bases in between. The CDR3 extends over 14 amino acids. CDR1 LGHDT and CDR2 YNNKEL come from the germline V gene (reference sequence). TCRdb used MiXCR to reprocess the multiplex PCR reads, holding one entry per CDR3 protein. The sample has about 200,000 distinct CDR3 sequences; approximately 30% are singletons. This entry belongs to a study of breast tumors, draining lymph nodes, adjacent tissues. The chain employs TRBV3-1 and TRBJ2-1; D is unclear. This clonotype was obtained from a female donor with breast cancer. Some clones in this sample may be carry-over from other donors' samples. Sample: axillary lymph node tissue. The CDR3 protein is CASSQGRSPNEQFF. The CDR3 DNA reads TGTGCCAGCAGCCAAGGTCGCAGCCCCAATGAGCAGTTCTTC.